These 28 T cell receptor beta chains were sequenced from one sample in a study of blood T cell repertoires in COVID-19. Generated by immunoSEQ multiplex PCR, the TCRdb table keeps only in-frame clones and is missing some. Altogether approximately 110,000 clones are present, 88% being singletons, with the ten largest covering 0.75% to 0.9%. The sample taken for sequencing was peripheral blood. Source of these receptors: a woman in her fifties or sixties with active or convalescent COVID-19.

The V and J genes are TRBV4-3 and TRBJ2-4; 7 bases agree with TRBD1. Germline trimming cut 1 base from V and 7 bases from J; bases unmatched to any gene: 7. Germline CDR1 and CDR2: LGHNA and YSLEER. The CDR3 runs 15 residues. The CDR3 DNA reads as TGCGCCAGCAGCCAAGGGAGACAGGGCGACAACATTCAGTACTTC. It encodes CASSQGRQGDNIQYF.

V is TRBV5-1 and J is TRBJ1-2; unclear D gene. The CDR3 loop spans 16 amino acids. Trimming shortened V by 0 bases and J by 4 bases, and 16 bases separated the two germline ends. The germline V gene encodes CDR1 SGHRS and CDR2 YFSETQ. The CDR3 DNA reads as TGCGCCAGCAGCTTGGCCCCCGTGGCCCCTTCCTATGGCTACACCTTC. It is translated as CASSLAPVAPSYGYTF. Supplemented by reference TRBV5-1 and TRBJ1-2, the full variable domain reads KAGVTQTPRYLIKTRGQQVTLSCSPISGHRSVSWYQQTPGQGLQFLFEYFSETQRNKGNFPGRFSGRQFSNSRSEMNVSTLELGDSALYLCASSLAPVAPSYGYTFGSGTRLTVV.

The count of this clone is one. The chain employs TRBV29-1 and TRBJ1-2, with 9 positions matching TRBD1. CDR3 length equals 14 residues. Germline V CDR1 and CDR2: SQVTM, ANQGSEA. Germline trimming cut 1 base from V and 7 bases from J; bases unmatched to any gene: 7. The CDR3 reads CSVEGGDRVIGYTF. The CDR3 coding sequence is TGCAGCGTTGAAGGAGGGGACAGGGTGATTGGCTACACCTTC.

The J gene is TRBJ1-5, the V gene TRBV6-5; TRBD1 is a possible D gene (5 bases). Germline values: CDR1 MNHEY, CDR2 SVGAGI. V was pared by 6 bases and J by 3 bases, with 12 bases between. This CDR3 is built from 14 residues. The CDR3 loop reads CASRPPGLNQPQHF. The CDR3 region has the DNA TGTGCCAGCAGACCGCCGGGACTCAATCAGCCCCAGCATTTT.

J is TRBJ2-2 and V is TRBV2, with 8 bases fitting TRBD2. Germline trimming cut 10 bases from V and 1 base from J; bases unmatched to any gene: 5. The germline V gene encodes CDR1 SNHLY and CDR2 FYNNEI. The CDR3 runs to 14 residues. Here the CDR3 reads CATRGGMNTGELFF. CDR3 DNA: TGTGCCACCCGGGGGGGTATGAACACCGGGGAGCTGTTTTTT.

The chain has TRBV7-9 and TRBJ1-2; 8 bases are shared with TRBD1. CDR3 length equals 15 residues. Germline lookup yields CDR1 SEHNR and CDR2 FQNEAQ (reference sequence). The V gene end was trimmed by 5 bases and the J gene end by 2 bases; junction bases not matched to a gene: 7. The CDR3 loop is CASSAATGGNYGYTF. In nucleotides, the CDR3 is TGTGCCAGCAGCGCAGCTACAGGGGGAAACTATGGCTACACCTTC.

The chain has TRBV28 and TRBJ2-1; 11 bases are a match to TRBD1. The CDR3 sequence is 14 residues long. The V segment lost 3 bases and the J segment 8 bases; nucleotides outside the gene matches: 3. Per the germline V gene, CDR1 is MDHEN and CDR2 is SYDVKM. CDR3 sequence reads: CASSFGTGGDEQFF. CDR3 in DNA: TGTGCCAGCAGTTTCGGGACAGGGGGGGATGAGCAGTTCTTC.

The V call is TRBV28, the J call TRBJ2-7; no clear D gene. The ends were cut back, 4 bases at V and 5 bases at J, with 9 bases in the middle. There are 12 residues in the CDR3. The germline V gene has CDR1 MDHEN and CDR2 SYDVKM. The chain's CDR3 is CASSSSADEQYF. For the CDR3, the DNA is TGTGCCAGCAGTTCGAGTGCGGACGAGCAGTACTTC.

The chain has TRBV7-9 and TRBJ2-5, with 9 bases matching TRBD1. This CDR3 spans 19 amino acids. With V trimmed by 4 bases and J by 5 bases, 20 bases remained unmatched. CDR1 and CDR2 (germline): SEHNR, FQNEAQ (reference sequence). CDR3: CASSSPRLRQGDMQETQYF. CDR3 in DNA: TGTGCCAGCAGCTCCCCCCGCCTGAGACAGGGGGATATGCAGGAGACCCAGTACTTC.

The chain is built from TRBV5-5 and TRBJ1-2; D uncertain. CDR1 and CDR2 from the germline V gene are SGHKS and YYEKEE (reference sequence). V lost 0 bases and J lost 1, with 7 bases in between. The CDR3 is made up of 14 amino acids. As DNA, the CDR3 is TGTGCCAGCAGCTTGGCCGGGAGTAACTATGGCTACACCTTC. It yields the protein CASSLAGSNYGYTF.

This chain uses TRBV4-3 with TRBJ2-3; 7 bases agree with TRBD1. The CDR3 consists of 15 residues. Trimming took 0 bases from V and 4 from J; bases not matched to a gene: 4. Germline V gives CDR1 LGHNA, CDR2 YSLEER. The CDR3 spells CASSQERGGPDTQYF. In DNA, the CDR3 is TGCGCCAGCAGCCAAGAAAGAGGGGGCCCAGATACGCAGTATTTT.

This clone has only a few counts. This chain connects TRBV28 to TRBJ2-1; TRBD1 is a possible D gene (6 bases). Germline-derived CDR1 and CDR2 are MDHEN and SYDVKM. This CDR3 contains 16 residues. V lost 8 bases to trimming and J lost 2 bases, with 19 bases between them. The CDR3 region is CASRTNYRVPYNEQFF. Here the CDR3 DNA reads TGTGCCAGCCGAACAAATTACAGGGTTCCCTACAATGAGCAGTTCTTC.

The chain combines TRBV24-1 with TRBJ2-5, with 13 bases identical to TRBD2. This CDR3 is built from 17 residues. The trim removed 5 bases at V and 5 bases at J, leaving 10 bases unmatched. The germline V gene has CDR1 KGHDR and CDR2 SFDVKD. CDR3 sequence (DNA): TGTGCCACCAGTGGACTAGCGGGAGGCCCGACGCCGGAGACCCAGTACTTC. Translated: CATSGLAGGPTPETQYF.

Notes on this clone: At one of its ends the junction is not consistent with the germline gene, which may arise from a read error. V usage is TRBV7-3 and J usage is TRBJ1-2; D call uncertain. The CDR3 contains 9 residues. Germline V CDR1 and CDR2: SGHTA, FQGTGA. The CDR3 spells CASSWRPDF. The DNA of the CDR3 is TGTGCCAGCAGCTGGAGACCTGACTTC.

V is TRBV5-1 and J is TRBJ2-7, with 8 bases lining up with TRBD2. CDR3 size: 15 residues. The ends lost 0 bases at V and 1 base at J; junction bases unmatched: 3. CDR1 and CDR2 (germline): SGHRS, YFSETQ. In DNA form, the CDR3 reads TGCGCCAGCAGCTTGGCGGGAGGGCTTTCCTACGAGCAGTACTTC. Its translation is CASSLAGGLSYEQYF.

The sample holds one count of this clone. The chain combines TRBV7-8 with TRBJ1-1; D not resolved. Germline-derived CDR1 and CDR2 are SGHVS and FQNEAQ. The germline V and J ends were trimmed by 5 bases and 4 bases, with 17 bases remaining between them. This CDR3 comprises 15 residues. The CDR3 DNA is TGTGCCAGCAGCCCCGGACTCCTAAGCGGCACTGAAGCTTTCTTT. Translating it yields CASSPGLLSGTEAFF.

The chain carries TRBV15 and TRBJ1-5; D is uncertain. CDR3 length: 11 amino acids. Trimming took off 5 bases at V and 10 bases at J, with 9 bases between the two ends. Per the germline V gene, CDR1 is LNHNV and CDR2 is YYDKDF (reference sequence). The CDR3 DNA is TGTGCCACCAGCCAAGAGGGCCCCCAGCATTTT. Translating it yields CATSQEGPQHF. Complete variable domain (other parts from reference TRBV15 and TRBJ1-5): DAMVIQNPRYQVTQFGKPVTLSCSQTLNHNVMYWYQQKSSQAPKLLFHYYDKDFNNEADTPDNFQSRRPNTSFCFLDIRSPGLGDTAMYLCATSQEGPQHFGDGTRLSIL.

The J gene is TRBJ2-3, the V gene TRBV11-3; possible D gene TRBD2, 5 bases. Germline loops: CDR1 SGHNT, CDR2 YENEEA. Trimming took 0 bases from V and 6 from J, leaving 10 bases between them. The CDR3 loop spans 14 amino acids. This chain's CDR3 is CASSLDGPGDTQYF. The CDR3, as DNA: TGTGCCAGCAGCTTAGATGGGCCGGGGGATACGCAGTATTTT. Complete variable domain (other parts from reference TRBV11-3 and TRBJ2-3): EAGVVQSPRYKIIEKKQPVAFWCNPISGHNTLYWYLQNLGQGPELLIRYENEEAVDDSQLPKDRFSAERLKGVDSTLKIQPAELGDSAVYLCASSLDGPGDTQYFGPGTRLTVL.

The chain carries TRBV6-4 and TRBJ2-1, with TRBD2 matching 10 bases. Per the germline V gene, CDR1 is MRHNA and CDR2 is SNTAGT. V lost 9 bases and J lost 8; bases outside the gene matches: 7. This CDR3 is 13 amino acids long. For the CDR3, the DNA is TGTGCCAGTACCGGGACTAGCGACTATGAGCAGTTCTTC. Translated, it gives CASTGTSDYEQFF.

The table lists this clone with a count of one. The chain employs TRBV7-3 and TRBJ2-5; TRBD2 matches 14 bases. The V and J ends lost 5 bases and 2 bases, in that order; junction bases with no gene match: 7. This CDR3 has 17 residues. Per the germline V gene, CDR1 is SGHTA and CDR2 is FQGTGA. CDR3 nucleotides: TGTGCCAGCAGCCTTGGGACTAGCGGGAGTGGTCAAGAGACCCAGTACTTC. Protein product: CASSLGTSGSGQETQYF.

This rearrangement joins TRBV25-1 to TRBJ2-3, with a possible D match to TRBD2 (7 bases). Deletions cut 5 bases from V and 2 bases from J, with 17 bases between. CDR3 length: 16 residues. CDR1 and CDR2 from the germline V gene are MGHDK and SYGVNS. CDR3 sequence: CASSRGASLLTDTQYF. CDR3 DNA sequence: TGTGCCAGCAGTCGGGGGGCCAGTCTACTCACAGATACGCAGTATTTT.

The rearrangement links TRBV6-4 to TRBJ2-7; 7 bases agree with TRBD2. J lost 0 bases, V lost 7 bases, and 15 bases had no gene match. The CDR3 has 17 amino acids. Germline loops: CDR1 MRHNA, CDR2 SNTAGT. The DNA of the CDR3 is TGTGCCAGCATTCGCACTACATGGACTAGATGCTCCTACGAGCAGTACTTC. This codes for CASIRTTWTRCSYEQYF.

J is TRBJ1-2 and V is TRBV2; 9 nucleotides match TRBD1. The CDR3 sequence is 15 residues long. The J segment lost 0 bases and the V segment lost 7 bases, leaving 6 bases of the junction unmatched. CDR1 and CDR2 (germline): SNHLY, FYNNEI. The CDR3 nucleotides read TGTGCCAGCACCAGACAGGGGGGAGCTAACTATGGCTACACCTTC. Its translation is CASTRQGGANYGYTF.

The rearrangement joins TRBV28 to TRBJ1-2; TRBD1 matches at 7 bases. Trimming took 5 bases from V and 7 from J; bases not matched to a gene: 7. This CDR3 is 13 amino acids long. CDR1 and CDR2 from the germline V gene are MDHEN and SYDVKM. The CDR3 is CASSPQGRSGYTF. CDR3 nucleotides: TGTGCCAGCAGTCCACAGGGGAGAAGTGGCTACACCTTC.

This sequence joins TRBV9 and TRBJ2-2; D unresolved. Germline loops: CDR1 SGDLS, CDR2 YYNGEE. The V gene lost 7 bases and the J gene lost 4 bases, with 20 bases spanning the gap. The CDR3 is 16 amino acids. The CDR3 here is CASFSALRLGTGELFF. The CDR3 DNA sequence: TGTGCCAGCTTCTCGGCTTTGAGGTTGGGCACCGGGGAGCTGTTTTTT.

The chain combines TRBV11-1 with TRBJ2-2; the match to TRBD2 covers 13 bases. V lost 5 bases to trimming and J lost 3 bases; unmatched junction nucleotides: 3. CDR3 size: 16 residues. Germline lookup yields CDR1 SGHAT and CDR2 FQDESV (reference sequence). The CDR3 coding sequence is TGTGCCAGCAGCCCAGGACTAGCGGGAGACACCGGGGAGCTGTTTTTT. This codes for CASSPGLAGDTGELFF.

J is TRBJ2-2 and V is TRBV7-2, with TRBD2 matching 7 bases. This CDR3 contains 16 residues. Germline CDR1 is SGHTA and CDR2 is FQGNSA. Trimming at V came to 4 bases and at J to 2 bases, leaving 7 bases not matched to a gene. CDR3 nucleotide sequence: TGTGCCAGCAGCTCGCAGGGACTAACAAACACCGGGGAGCTGTTTTTT. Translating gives CASSSQGLTNTGELFF.

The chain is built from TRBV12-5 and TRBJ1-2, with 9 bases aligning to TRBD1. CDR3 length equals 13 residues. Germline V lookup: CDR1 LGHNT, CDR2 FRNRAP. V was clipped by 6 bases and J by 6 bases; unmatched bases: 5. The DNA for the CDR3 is TGTGCTAGTGGCTCGGACAGGGGTCATGGCTACACCTTC. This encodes CASGSDRGHGYTF.